This TCR beta chain was observed in a study of T cells in narcolepsy. Using immunoSEQ multiplex PCR, the repertoire was profiled, and TCRdb retains in-frame clones only, with some absent. The table has around 31,000 clones, around four fifths seen once. Worth noting for this clone: Its antigen is not identified.

Overall study results and limits: Same-patient CSF and blood CD4+ T cell clonotypes included HCRT-specific and TRIB2-specific autoreactive ones. Blood of same and different patients, but not healthy controls, reportedly held recurring autoreactive clonotypes. No autoreactive T cell clone sequences appeared in some memory CD4+ repertoires.

Germline CDR1 is MGHDK and CDR2 is SYGVNS. CDR3 size: 15 residues. V lost 5 bases and J lost 10; bases outside the gene matches: 9. This sequence originates from a human donor with narcolepsy. Input material: CD45RA- memory CD4+ T cells from PBMCs. The chain is built from TRBV25-1 and TRBJ1-6; 9 bases line up with TRBD1. CDR3 sequence (DNA): TGTGCCAGCAGTCCTCGGACAGGGGAGAGGTCACCCCTCCACTTT. Amino acid sequence: CASSPRTGERSPLHF.